Presented here are 10 T cell receptor beta chains from one specimen sequenced in a study of blood T cell repertoires in COVID-19 (dated by TCRdb to about 2020). Library construction relied on the immunoSEQ multiplex PCR assay. TCRdb stores this immuneACCESS table with in-frame sequences only. Part of the clones is absent; in the studies checked, under half of the shortfall reflects unresolved V genes, and no reason is known for the rest. Within this sample are 25,000 to 30,000 clones, with around 82% of them counted one time only. The top ten clones comprise about 1.8% of the sample. Sample: peripheral blood. The receptors shown here come from a man older than 75 with active or convalescent COVID-19.

This chain uses TRBV14 with TRBJ2-7, with D unresolved. CDR1 and CDR2 (germline): SGHDN, FVKESK. The CDR3 is made up of 15 amino acids. V was pared by 0 bases and J by 3 bases, with 12 bases between. CDR3 nucleotides: TGTGCCAGCAGCCAAGAGATATCCCCCAGCTACGAGCAGTACTTC. This gives the protein CASSQEISPSYEQYF.

The V gene is TRBV6-2 or TRBV6-3, the J gene TRBJ1-1; TRBD1 matches at 10 bases. Germline lookup yields CDR1 MNHEY and CDR2 SVGEGT. The CDR3 is 14 amino acids. Trimming at V came to 6 bases and at J to 5 bases, leaving 6 bases not matched to a gene. CDR3 in amino acids: CASSFGTGETEAFF. The CDR3 DNA reads as TGTGCCAGCAGCTTCGGGACAGGGGAAACTGAAGCTTTCTTT.

The chain carries TRBV7-8 and TRBJ1-2; 10 bases map to TRBD1. The CDR3 runs to 15 residues. Looked up from germline, CDR1 is SGHVS and CDR2 is FQNEAQ. Trimming at V came to 1 base and at J to 2 bases, leaving 1 base not matched to a gene. The CDR3 nucleotides are TGTGCCAGCAGCTTAGGGGGACAGGGGAACTATGGCTACACCTTC. Protein: CASSLGGQGNYGYTF. Using reference TRBV7-8 and TRBJ1-2 for the parts outside the CDR3, the full variable domain is GAGVSQSPRYKVAKRGQDVALRCDPISGHVSLFWYQQALGQGPEFLTYFQNEAQLDKSGLPSDRFFAERPEGSVSTLKIQRTQQEDSAVYLCASSLGGQGNYGYTFGSGTRLTVV.

The CDR3: CSASSDTSGRVTGELFF. In DNA form, the CDR3 reads TGCAGTGCTAGTTCGGACACTAGCGGGAGAGTTACCGGGGAGCTGTTTTTT. The chain uses TRBV20-1 and TRBJ2-2; 11 nucleotides line up with TRBD2. CDR1 and CDR2 from the germline V gene are DFQATT and SNEGSKA (reference sequence). CDR3 length equals 17 residues. J was trimmed by 5 bases and V by 3 bases; bases with no gene match: 11.

The chain carries TRBV10-1 and TRBJ2-1; 14 positions agree with TRBD2. The CDR3 sequence is 19 residues long. V gave up 7 bases and J gave up 3 bases; unmatched junction bases: 14. In germline, CDR1 is WNHNN, CDR2 SYGVQD (reference sequence). In DNA form, the CDR3 reads TGCGCCAGCACAAAACCGGGACTAGCGGGAGAGGATCTCTACAATGAGCAGTTCTTC. As protein: CASTKPGLAGEDLYNEQFF.

This clone showed up just a few times. The chain links TRBV5-1 to TRBJ2-1; 7 nucleotides match TRBD2. The CDR3 sequence is 14 residues long. J gave up 8 bases and V 0 bases, and 5 bases lay outside the gene matches. The germline gives CDR1 SGHRS, CDR2 YFSETQ. CDR3 coding DNA: TGCGCCAGCAGCTTGGGCGGGAGTCCGGATGAGCAGTTCTTC. Protein product: CASSLGGSPDEQFF.

This clone showed up just once. In DNA, the CDR3 is TGTGCCAGCAGCCCAATAGCGCAGAGCTCCTACAATGAGCAGTTCTTC. It encodes CASSPIAQSSYNEQFF. This sequence joins TRBV7-6 and TRBJ2-1; D possibly corresponds to TRBD2 (5 bases). Germline CDR1 is SGHVS and CDR2 is FNYEAQ. CDR3 length equals 16 residues. The V end was cut by 5 bases, the J end by 0 bases, with 14 bases between. The full variable domain, its missing parts supplied by reference TRBV7-6 and TRBJ2-1, is GAGVSQSPRYKVTKRGQDVALRCDPISGHVSLYWYRQALGQGPEFLTYFNYEAQQDKSGLPNDRFSAERPEGSISTLTIQRTEQRDSAMYRCASSPIAQSSYNEQFFGPGTRLTVL.

The V and J genes are TRBV19 and TRBJ2-5, with D possibly TRBD2 on 6 matching bases. V shed 3 bases and J shed 5 bases, with 16 bases lying between them. CDR1 and CDR2 (germline): LNHDA, SQIVND (reference sequence). The CDR3 has 15 residues. Here the CDR3 reads CASSMGTLQVETQYF. As DNA, the CDR3 is TGTGCCAGTAGTATGGGGACTCTCCAGGTGGAGACCCAGTACTTC.

CDR3 in amino acids: CASSLGGEAFF. The CDR3 DNA follows: TGTGCCAGCAGCCTCGGAGGTGAAGCTTTCTTT. The chain carries TRBV3-1 (or the pseudogene TRBV3-2) and TRBJ1-1; D uncertain. Trimming took 4 bases from V and 7 from J, leaving 7 bases between them. The CDR3 extends over 11 amino acids. Germline V gene lookup returns CDR1 LGHDT and CDR2 YNNKEL (reference sequence).

This clone was counted between two and nine times. The chain joins TRBV9 to TRBJ1-5; D remains ambiguous. The V gene's germline CDR1 is SGDLS and CDR2 YYNGEE. The CDR3 totals 15 residues. V was clipped by 0 bases and J by 1 base, with 8 bases between them. The CDR3 reads CASSVGAQSNQPQHF. The CDR3 nucleotides are TGTGCCAGCAGCGTAGGGGCCCAGAGCAATCAGCCCCAGCATTTT.